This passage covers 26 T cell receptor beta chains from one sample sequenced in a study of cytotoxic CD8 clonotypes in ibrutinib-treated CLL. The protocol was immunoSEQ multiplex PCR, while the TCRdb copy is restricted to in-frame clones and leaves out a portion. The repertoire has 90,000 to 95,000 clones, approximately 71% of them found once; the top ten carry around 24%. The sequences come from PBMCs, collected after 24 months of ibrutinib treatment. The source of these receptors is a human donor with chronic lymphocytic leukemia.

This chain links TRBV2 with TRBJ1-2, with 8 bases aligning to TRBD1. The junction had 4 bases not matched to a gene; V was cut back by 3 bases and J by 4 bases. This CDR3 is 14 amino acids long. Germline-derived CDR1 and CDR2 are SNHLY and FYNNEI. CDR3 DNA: TGTGCCAGCAGTGAGACAGGGGTTGGCTATGGCTACACCTTC. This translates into CASSETGVGYGYTF.

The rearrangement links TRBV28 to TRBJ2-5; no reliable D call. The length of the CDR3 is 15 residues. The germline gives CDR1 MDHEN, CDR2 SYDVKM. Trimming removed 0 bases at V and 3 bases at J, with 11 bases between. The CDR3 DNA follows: TGTGCCAGCAGTTTATGGATCCCGTCGGAAGAGACCCAGTACTTC. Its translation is CASSLWIPSEETQYF.

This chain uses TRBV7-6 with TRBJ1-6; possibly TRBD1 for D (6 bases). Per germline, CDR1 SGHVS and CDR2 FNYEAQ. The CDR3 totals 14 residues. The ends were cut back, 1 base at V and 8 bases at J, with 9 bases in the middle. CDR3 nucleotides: TGTGCCAGCAGCTTAGGAGGACAGTATTCACCCCTCCACTTT. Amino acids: CASSLGGQYSPLHF.

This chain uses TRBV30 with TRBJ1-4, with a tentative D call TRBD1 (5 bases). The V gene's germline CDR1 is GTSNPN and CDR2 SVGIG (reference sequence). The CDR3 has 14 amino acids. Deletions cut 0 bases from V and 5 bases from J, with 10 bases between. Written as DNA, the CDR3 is TGTGCCTGGAGTGTGAGGTCAGGGAATGAAAAACTGTTTTTT. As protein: CAWSVRSGNEKLFF.

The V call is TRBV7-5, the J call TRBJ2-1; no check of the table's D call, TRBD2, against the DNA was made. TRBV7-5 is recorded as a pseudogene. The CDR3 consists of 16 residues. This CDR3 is CARGGLAGVHDNEQFF. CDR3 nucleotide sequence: TGTGCCAGAGGGGGACTAGCGGGAGTCCATGACAATGAGCAGTTCTTC.

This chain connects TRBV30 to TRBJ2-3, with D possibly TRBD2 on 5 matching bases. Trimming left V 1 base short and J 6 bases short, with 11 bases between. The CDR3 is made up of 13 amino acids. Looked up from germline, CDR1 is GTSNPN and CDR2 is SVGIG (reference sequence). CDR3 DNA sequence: TGTGCCTGGAGTGGAGGGCGGCGGGATACGCAGTATTTT. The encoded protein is CAWSGGRRDTQYF.

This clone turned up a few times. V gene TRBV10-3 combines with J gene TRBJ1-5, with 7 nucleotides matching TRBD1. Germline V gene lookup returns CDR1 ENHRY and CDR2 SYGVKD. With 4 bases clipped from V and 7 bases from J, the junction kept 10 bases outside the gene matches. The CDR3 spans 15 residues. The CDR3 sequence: CAISGRQGGDQPQHF. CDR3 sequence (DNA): TGTGCCATCAGTGGCCGACAGGGAGGGGACCAGCCCCAGCATTTT.

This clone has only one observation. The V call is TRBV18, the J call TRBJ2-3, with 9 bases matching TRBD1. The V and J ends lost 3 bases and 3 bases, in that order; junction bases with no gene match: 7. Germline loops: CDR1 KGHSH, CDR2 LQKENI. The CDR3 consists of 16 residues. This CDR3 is CASSPPGTGRTDTQYF. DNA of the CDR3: TGTGCCAGCTCACCCCCTGGGACAGGGCGAACAGATACGCAGTATTTT. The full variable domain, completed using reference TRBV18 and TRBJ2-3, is NAGVMQNPRHLVRRRGQEARLRCSPMKGHSHVYWYRQLPEEGLKFMVYLQKENIIDESGMPKERFSAEFPKEGPSILRIQQVVRGDSAAYFCASSPPGTGRTDTQYFGPGTRLTVL.

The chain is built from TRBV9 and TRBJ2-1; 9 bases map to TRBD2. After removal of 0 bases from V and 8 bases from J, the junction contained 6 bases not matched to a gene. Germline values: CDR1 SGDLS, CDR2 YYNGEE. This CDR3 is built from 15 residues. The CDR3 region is CASSVAGTSFYEQFF. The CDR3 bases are TGTGCCAGCAGCGTAGCCGGGACTAGCTTCTATGAGCAGTTCTTC.

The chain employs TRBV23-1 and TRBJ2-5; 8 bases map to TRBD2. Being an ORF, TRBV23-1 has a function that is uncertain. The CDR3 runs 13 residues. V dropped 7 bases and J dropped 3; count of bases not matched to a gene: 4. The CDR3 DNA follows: TGCGCCAGCAAAAGGACTAGCAAAGAGACCCAGTACTTC. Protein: CASKRTSKETQYF.

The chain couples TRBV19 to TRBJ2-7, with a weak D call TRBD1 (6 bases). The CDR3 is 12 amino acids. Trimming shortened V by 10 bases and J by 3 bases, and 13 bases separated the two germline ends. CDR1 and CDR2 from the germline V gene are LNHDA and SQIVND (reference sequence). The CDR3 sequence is CATRDTDYEQYF. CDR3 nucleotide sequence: TGTGCCACCCGGGACACCGACTACGAGCAGTACTTC.

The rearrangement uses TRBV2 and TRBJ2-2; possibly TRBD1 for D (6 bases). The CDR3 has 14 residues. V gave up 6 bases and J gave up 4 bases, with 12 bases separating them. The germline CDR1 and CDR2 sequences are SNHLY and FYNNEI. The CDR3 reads CASSPDRITGELFF. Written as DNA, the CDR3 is TGTGCCAGCAGCCCAGACAGGATCACCGGGGAGCTGTTTTTT.

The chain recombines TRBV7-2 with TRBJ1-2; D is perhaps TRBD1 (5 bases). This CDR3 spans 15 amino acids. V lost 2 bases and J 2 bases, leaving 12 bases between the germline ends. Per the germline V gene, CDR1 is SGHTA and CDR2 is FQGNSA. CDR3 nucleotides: TGTGCCAGCAGCTTAACCACGGGGCAAAACTATGGCTACACCTTC. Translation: CASSLTTGQNYGYTF.

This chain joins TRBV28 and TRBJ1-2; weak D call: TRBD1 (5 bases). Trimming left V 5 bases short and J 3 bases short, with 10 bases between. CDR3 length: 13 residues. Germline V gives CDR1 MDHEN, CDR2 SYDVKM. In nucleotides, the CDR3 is TGTGCCAGCAGTAAACAGACAGACTATGGCTACACCTTC. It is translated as CASSKQTDYGYTF.

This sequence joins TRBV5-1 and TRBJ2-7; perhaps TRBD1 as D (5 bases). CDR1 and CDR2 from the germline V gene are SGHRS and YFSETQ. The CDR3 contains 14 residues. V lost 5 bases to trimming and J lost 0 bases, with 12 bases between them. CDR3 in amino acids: CASREGQPSYEQYF. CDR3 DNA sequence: TGCGCCAGCAGGGAAGGACAACCCTCCTACGAGCAGTACTTC.

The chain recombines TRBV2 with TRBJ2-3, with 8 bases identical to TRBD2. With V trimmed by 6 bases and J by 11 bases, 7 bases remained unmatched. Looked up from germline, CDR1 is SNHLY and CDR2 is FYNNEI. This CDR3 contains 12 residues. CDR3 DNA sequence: TGTGCCAGCAGCGTTAGCGGGAACAAGCAGTATTTT. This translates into CASSVSGNKQYF.

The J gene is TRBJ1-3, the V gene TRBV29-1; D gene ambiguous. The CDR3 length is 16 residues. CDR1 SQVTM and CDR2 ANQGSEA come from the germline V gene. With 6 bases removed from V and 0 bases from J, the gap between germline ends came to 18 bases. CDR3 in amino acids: CSVIVQDMTSGNTIYF. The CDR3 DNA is TGCAGCGTCATAGTGCAGGATATGACCTCTGGAAACACCATATATTTT.

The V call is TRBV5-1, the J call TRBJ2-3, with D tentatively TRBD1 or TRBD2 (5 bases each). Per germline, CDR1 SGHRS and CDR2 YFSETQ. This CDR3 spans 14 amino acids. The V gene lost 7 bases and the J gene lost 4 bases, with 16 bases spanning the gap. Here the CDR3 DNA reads TGCGCCAGCGGATCGACAGCTAGCTCAGATACGCAGTATTTT. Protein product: CASGSTASSDTQYF.

The CDR3 spells CASSSHRVETEAFF. The CDR3 nucleotides read TGTGCCAGCAGCTCCCACAGGGTTGAGACTGAAGCTTTCTTT. The chain joins TRBV7-8 to TRBJ1-1; D possibly corresponds to TRBD1 (6 bases). The germline V gene encodes CDR1 SGHVS and CDR2 FQNEAQ. The V end lost 4 bases, the J end lost 5 bases, and 14 bases lay between the germline ends. CDR3 size: 14 residues. Based on the CDR3 plus reference TRBV7-8 and TRBJ1-1, the full variable domain is GAGVSQSPRYKVAKRGQDVALRCDPISGHVSLFWYQQALGQGPEFLTYFQNEAQLDKSGLPSDRFFAERPEGSVSTLKIQRTQQEDSAVYLCASSSHRVETEAFFGQGTRLTVV.

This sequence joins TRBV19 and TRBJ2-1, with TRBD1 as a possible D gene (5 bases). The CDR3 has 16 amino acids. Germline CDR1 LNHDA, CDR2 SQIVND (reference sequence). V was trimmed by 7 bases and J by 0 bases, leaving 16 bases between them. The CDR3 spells CASKGPDPSSYNEQFF. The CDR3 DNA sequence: TGTGCCAGTAAGGGGCCAGATCCGAGCTCCTACAATGAGCAGTTCTTC.

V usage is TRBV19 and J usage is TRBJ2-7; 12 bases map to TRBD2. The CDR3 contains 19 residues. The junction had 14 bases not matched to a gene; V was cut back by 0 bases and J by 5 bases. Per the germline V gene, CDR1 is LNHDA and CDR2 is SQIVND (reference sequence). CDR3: CASSIDPLGLAGSLDEQYF. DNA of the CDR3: TGTGCCAGTAGTATAGATCCTCTCGGACTAGCGGGGAGTCTCGACGAGCAGTACTTC.

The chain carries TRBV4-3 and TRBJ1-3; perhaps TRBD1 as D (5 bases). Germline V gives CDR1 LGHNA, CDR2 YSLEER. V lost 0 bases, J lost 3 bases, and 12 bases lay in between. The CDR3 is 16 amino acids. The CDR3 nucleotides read TGCGCCAGCAGCCAAGACCCAAGGGACGGTGGAAACACCATATATTTT. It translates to CASSQDPRDGGNTIYF.

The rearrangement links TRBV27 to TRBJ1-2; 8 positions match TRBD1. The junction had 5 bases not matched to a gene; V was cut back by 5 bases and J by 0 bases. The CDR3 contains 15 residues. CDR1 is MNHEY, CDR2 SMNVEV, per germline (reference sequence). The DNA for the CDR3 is TGTGCCAGCAGTGTGGACAGGGAAGCTAACTATGGCTACACCTTC. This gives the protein CASSVDREANYGYTF.

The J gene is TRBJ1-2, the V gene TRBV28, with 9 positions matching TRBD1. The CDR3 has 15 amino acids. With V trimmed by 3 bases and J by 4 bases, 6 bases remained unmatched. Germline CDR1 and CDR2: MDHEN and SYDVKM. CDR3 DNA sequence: TGTGCCAGCAGTTTGGGACAGGGAATTCCCTATGGCTACACCTTC. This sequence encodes CASSLGQGIPYGYTF.

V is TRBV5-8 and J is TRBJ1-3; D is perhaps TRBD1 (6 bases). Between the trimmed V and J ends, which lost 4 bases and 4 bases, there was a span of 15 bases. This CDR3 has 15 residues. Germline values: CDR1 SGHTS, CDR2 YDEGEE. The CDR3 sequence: CASSRLRGIGNTIYF. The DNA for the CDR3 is TGTGCCAGCAGCCGATTGAGGGGGATCGGAAACACCATATATTTT. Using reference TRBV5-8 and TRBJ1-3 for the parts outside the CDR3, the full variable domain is EAGVTQSPTHLIKTRGQQATLRCSPISGHTSVYWYQQALGLGLQFLLWYDEGEERNRGNFPPRFSGRQFPNYSSELNVNALELEDSALYLCASSRLRGIGNTIYFGEGSWLTVV.

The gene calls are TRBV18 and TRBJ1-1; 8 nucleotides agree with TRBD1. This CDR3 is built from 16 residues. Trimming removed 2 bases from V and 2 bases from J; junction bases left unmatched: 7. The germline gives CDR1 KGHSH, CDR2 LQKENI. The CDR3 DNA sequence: TGTGCCAGCTCACCAATTATGGACAGGGCCAACACTGAAGCTTTCTTT. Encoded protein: CASSPIMDRANTEAFF.